The text below deals with one TCR beta chain. Its specificity is not known. The protocol was immunoSEQ multiplex PCR, while the TCRdb copy is restricted to in-frame clones and leaves out a portion. Here the sample spans about 200,000 clones, around 83% being singletons. CDR3 size: 14 residues. V lost 6 bases to trimming and J lost 8 bases; unmatched junction nucleotides: 9. CDR1 is SEHNR, CDR2 FQNEAQ, per germline (reference sequence). The entry originates in a study of cytomegalovirus exposure and HLA in healthy donors. Overall study context: The 90 to 150 validation repertoires used a platform that matched the one used for the roughly 700 first-cohort repertoires, as a later analysis reported.

Study-wide findings and caveats: High specificity and sensitivity for cytomegalovirus status were reported for the classifier.

Sequencing used PBMCs. J is TRBJ1-2 and V is TRBV7-9, with 10 positions matching TRBD1. This sequence originates from a woman between 25 and 40 years old in good health and CMV-seropositive. The CDR3 bases are TGTGCCAGCAGTTTGACAGGGGGCTTAAACGGCTACACCTTC. It is translated as CASSLTGGLNGYTF.